These 14 T cell receptor beta chains came from one sample sequenced in a study of radiation and T cells in renal cell carcinoma. Time point reported: blood 4 weeks post-SBRT, at nephrectomy. The treatment is: 15 Gy SBRT to primary tumor, nephrectomy 4 weeks later. TCRdb's copy holds only in-frame clones and misses some; the assay was immunoSEQ multiplex PCR. The repertoire has about 150,000 clones, 80% to 90% of them found once; the top ten carry 15% to 20%. This sample comprised blood, obtained from a patient whose treatment included radiotherapy and nephrectomy. Receptors were obtained from a woman in her 50s with renal cell carcinoma.

The gene calls are TRBV4-1 and TRBJ1-5; possible D gene TRBD1, 6 bases. This CDR3 spans 15 amino acids. V was pared by 0 bases and J by 6 bases, with 12 bases between. Germline CDR1 is MGHRA and CDR2 is YSYEKL. The DNA of the CDR3 is TGCGCCAGCAGCCAAGACAAGGGGGAGAGTCAGCCCCAGCATTTT. Translating gives CASSQDKGESQPQHF.

The chain couples TRBV28 to TRBJ1-2, with 9 bases aligning to TRBD1. Germline lookup yields CDR1 MDHEN and CDR2 SYDVKM. The CDR3 covers 15 residues. V was clipped by 3 bases and J by 5 bases; unmatched bases: 7. CDR3 residues: CASSFPTGGGYGYTF. CDR3 coding DNA: TGTGCCAGCAGTTTCCCCACAGGGGGCGGGTATGGCTACACCTTC.

CDR3 in amino acids: CASGTHNSDRNATADTQYF. CDR3 nucleotide sequence: TGTGCTAGTGGTACACACAATTCCGACAGGAATGCCACAGCAGATACGCAGTATTTT. The chain carries TRBV12-5 and TRBJ2-3, with D possibly matching TRBD1 (6 bases). The germline V gene encodes CDR1 LGHNT and CDR2 FRNRAP. The CDR3 has 19 residues. Trimming removed 5 bases from V and 4 bases from J, with 28 bases in between.

The J gene is TRBJ2-7, the V gene TRBV5-1; the D is unclear. V lost 2 bases and J 3 bases, leaving 12 bases between the germline ends. The CDR3 spans 14 residues. Per germline, CDR1 SGHRS and CDR2 YFSETQ. CDR3 protein: CASSFQRMDYEQYF. DNA of the CDR3: TGCGCCAGCAGCTTCCAGCGAATGGACTACGAGCAGTACTTC.

The chain carries TRBV10-3 and TRBJ1-1; 9 bases fit TRBD1. There are 12 residues in the CDR3. Germline CDR1 and CDR2: ENHRY and SYGVKD. Trimming at V came to 8 bases and at J to 6 bases, leaving 4 bases not matched to a gene. Here the CDR3 reads CAIGQGIAEAFF. The CDR3 DNA follows: TGTGCCATCGGACAGGGGATCGCTGAAGCTTTCTTT.

The chain recombines TRBV5-6 with TRBJ2-6; 9 bases are shared with TRBD1. V shed 4 bases, J shed 3 bases, and the junction held 8 bases outside the gene matches. Germline V CDR1 and CDR2: SGHDT, YYEEEE. The CDR3 has 17 residues. The CDR3 DNA follows: TGTGCCAGCAGCCCCCGGGACAGGGAGTTTGGGGCCAACGTCCTGACTTTC. Translated, it gives CASSPRDREFGANVLTF.

This CDR3 is CASSQTGGHTF. The DNA for the CDR3 is TGTGCCAGCAGCCAAACAGGGGGCCACACCTTC. This chain uses TRBV14 with TRBJ1-2; TRBD1 matches 9 bases. The germline V gene encodes CDR1 SGHDN and CDR2 FVKESK. The CDR3 consists of 11 residues. After removal of 2 bases from V and 12 bases from J, the junction contained 1 base not matched to a gene. The variable domain in full, with the rest retrieved from reference TRBV14 and TRBJ1-2, is EAGVTQFPSHSVIEKGQTVTLRCDPISGHDNLYWYRRVMGKEIKFLLHFVKESKQDESGMPNNRFLAERTGGTYSTLKVQPAELEDSGVYFCASSQTGGHTFGSGTRLTVV.

This chain joins TRBV7-2 and TRBJ2-2; unclear D gene. The CDR3 length is 16 residues. V was pared by 1 base and J by 1 base, with 10 bases between. The V gene's germline CDR1 is SGHTA and CDR2 FQGNSA. As DNA, the CDR3 is TGTGCCAGCAGCTTAGAGGGCGGACGGAACACCGGGGAGCTGTTTTTT. Its protein is CASSLEGGRNTGELFF.

This clone was counted a single time. The chain uses TRBV27 and TRBJ2-7, with a possible D match to TRBD1 (6 bases). This CDR3 contains 14 residues. The V gene lost 6 bases and the J gene lost 0 bases, with 12 bases spanning the gap. Germline V gene sequence: CDR1 MNHEY, CDR2 SMNVEV (reference sequence). DNA for the CDR3: TGTGCCAGCAGGGGGGCACTAACCTCCTACGAGCAGTACTTC. Amino acids: CASRGALTSYEQYF.

V and J are TRBV6-5 and TRBJ2-5; D not resolved. The CDR3 has 13 amino acids. The germline V gene has CDR1 MNHEY and CDR2 SVGAGI. Trimming took 5 bases from V and 5 from J, leaving 12 bases between them. CDR3 in DNA: TGTGCCAGCAGTGAAGTTCGGTCTGAGACCCAGTACTTC. This codes for CASSEVRSETQYF.

The chain uses TRBV7-2 and TRBJ1-2; TRBD1 matches 8 bases. Trimming at V came to 4 bases and at J to 5 bases, leaving 9 bases not matched to a gene. CDR3 length: 15 amino acids. Germline assignment: CDR1 SGHTA and CDR2 FQGNSA. Written as DNA, the CDR3 is TGTGCCAGCAGCTCGGGGGGACAGGCCGCATATGGCTACACCTTC. Amino acid sequence: CASSSGGQAAYGYTF.

The CDR3 loop reads CASSLRLAGSTDTQYF. The CDR3 DNA reads as TGTGCCAGCAGCTTGAGGCTAGCGGGGAGCACAGATACGCAGTATTTT. The V call is TRBV5-6, the J call TRBJ2-3; 9 positions agree with TRBD2. Trimming removed 1 base from V and 0 bases from J; junction bases left unmatched: 3. CDR1 is SGHDT, CDR2 YYEEEE, per germline. The CDR3 is 16 amino acids.

This chain links TRBV4-2 with TRBJ2-5; 13 bases fit TRBD2. The V segment lost 1 base and the J segment 3 bases; nucleotides outside the gene matches: 2. The CDR3 is made up of 16 amino acids. Germline values: CDR1 LGHNA, CDR2 YNFKEQ. DNA of the CDR3: TGTGCCAGCAGCCAAGGGGGGACTAGCGGGAAAGAGACCCAGTACTTC. It is translated as CASSQGGTSGKETQYF.

The table lists this clone with a few counts. This chain links TRBV2 with TRBJ1-1; 7 bases match TRBD1. The CDR3 is 14 amino acids. Germline CDR1 reads SNHLY; CDR2 reads FYNNEI. V lost 1 base and J lost 2; bases outside the gene matches: 1. The CDR3 nucleotides are TGTGCCAGCAGTGAAGGACAGGGTAACACTGAAGCTTTCTTT. It is translated as CASSEGQGNTEAFF.